Following are 23 T cell receptor beta chains from one sample sequenced in a study of CD8+CD57+ T cells in acquired aplastic anemia. The template used for profiling TCR beta VDJ and CDR3 was genomic DNA. A single record per CDR3 protein comes from TCRdb applying MiXCR to the reads. Of 350,000 to 450,000 distinct CDR3 sequences listed, 55% to 75% are singletons. The specimen was sorted CD4+, CD8+, or CD8+CD57+ T cells (not recorded which) from PBMCs. The origin of the receptors is a human donor in good health, serving as a control.

This clonotype appeared once. V and J are TRBV19 and TRBJ1-4, with 8 nucleotides matching TRBD1. The CDR3 covers 14 residues. The germline gives CDR1 LNHDA, CDR2 SQIVND (reference sequence). V shed 6 bases, J shed 8 bases, and the junction held 8 bases outside the gene matches. The CDR3 region has the DNA TGTGCCAGTAGAAGAACAGGGGGGGGAGAAAAACTGTTTTTT. The encoded protein is CASRRTGGGEKLFF.

The chain is built from TRBV11-2 and TRBJ1-2; perhaps TRBD1 as D (5 bases). Germline loops: CDR1 SGHAT, CDR2 FQNNGV. V dropped 4 bases and J dropped 6 bases, with 15 bases sitting between them. This CDR3 is built from 14 residues. CDR3 residues: CASSSGTSSNGYTF. DNA of the CDR3: TGTGCCAGCAGCTCCGGGACTAGCAGCAATGGCTACACCTTC.

This clonotype was found a few times. CDR3 amino acids: CASSSQGAGEQFF. The CDR3 DNA reads TGTGCCAGCAGTTCACAGGGGGCGGGTGAGCAGTTCTTC. The V and J genes are TRBV6-2 or TRBV6-3 and TRBJ2-1; 9 bases map to TRBD1. The trim removed 4 bases at V and 9 bases at J, leaving 4 bases unmatched. The CDR3 runs to 13 residues. Germline V gene data show CDR1 as MNHEY and CDR2 as SVGEGT.

This clonotype was recorded once. The V gene is TRBV7-7, the J gene TRBJ1-2, with a possible D match to TRBD1 (6 bases). There are 15 residues in the CDR3. Trimming removed 4 bases from V and 13 bases from J, with 25 bases in between. Germline CDR1 reads SSHAT; CDR2 reads FNYEAQ (reference sequence). Written as DNA, the CDR3 is TGTGCCAGCAGCTCGATCAGCCGGACAGTACAAGACACCACCTTC. It encodes CASSSISRTVQDTTF.

The table lists this clonotype with a count of one. This rearrangement joins TRBV30 to TRBJ1-6; maybe TRBD1 (6 bases). This CDR3 is built from 14 residues. V was clipped by 5 bases and J by 6 bases, with 14 bases between them. Germline lookup yields CDR1 GTSNPN and CDR2 SVGIG (reference sequence). The CDR3 protein is CAWWPGHPNSPLHF. DNA of the CDR3: TGTGCCTGGTGGCCGGGACATCCTAATTCACCCCTCCACTTT.

In regard to this clonotype: The missing conserved phenylalanine or tryptophan at the end of this CDR3 makes a read error likely. The DNA is omitted, as the CDR3 cannot be located on it reliably, and the CDR3 follows TCRdb's listing. The chain joins TRBV7-2 to TRBJ1-6; the D call in the table, TRBD1, was not verified against the DNA. The CDR3 is 13 amino acids in total, end residues counted. Germline V lookup: CDR1 SGHTA, CDR2 FQGNSA. The CDR3 protein is CASSSGPDSRLRG.

This clonotype was observed a single time. As the CDR3 is not closed by the conserved phenylalanine or tryptophan, this likely results from a read error. The limits of the CDR3 on the DNA are not certain, so only TCRdb's listed CDR3 is given. The gene calls are TRBV2 and TRBJ1-4; the table's D call of TRBD1 was not tested on the DNA. The CDR3 adds up to 11 amino acids, both ends counted. CDR1 and CDR2 from the germline V gene are SNHLY and FYNNEI. CDR3 loop: CASHGGRSMFL.

At least ten counts were recorded for this clonotype. CDR3 in amino acids: CASSMSHLNTEAFF. The CDR3 nucleotides are TGTGCCAGCAGCATGTCCCATCTGAACACTGAAGCTTTCTTT. The chain couples TRBV11-3 to TRBJ1-1; D remains unclear. V was cut by 5 bases and J by 0 bases, with 10 bases left in between. Germline lookup yields CDR1 SGHNT and CDR2 YENEEA. The CDR3 extends over 14 amino acids. Supplemented by reference TRBV11-3 and TRBJ1-1, the full variable domain reads EAGVVQSPRYKIIEKKQPVAFWCNPISGHNTLYWYLQNLGQGPELLIRYENEEAVDDSQLPKDRFSAERLKGVDSTLKIQPAELGDSAVYLCASSMSHLNTEAFFGQGTRLTVV.

Comments on this clonotype: One end of the junction is discordant with germline, which a read error may explain. The rearrangement uses TRBV29-1 and TRBJ2-7; possible D gene TRBD1, 6 bases. CDR3 size: 13 residues. The germline gives CDR1 SQVTM, CDR2 ANQGSEA. This chain's CDR3 is CSISEERDNDQTF. CDR3 DNA sequence: TGCAGCATCAGCGAAGAAAGGGACAACGACCAGACCTTC.

About this clonotype itself: A much more abundant neighbour one base away suggests this may be a read error. Since the CDR3 does not end with the conserved phenylalanine or tryptophan, this likely comes from a read error. The genes are TRBV12-5 and TRBJ2-1; no reliable D call. The germline V and J ends were trimmed by 3 bases and 7 bases, with 4 bases remaining between them. CDR3 length equals 11 residues. The germline V gene encodes CDR1 LGHNT and CDR2 FRNRAP. The CDR3 DNA sequence: TGTGCTAGTGGTTTAGTGAATGAGCAGTTCCTC. Its protein is CASGLVNEQFL.

The chain combines TRBV7-9 with TRBJ2-7; 8 bases are shared with TRBD2. The CDR3 loop spans 14 amino acids. The germline CDR1 and CDR2 sequences are SEHNR and FQNEAQ (reference sequence). V was pared by 5 bases and J by 6 bases, with 9 bases of the junction left unmatched. The CDR3 loop reads CASSRSGGGSEQYF. The CDR3 nucleotides read TGTGCCAGCAGCCGGAGCGGGGGTGGATCCGAGCAGTACTTC. Drawing the rest from reference TRBV7-9 and TRBJ2-7, the complete variable domain is DTGVSQNPRHKITKRGQNVTFRCDPISEHNRLYWYRQTLGQGPEFLTYFQNEAQLEKSRLLSDRFSAERPKGSFSTLEIQRTEQGDSAMYLCASSRSGGGSEQYFGPGTRLTVT.

As for this clonotype: The junction and the germline gene differ at one end; a read error may be behind it. CDR3 coding DNA: TGTGCCAGCAGTTTTACTGCAACGAATGAAAAACTGTCTTTT. Translation: CASSFTATNEKLSF. The rearrangement joins TRBV7-3 to TRBJ1-4; D is unresolved. This CDR3 region has 14 residues. Germline CDR1 and CDR2: SGHTA and FQGTGA.

This clonotype was seen at least ten times. The CDR3 bases are TGTGCCAGCAGCTTTACTGGGACAGTAGGCTATGGCTACACCTTC. This codes for CASSFTGTVGYGYTF. The rearrangement uses TRBV6-5 and TRBJ1-2, with TRBD1 identical over 7 bases. V lost 6 bases and J lost 4; bases outside the gene matches: 11. CDR3 length: 15 amino acids. Germline CDR1 reads MNHEY; CDR2 reads SVGAGI.

The V call is TRBV20-1, the J call TRBJ2-4; 11 bases map to TRBD2. The trim removed 5 bases at V and 0 bases at J, leaving 9 bases unmatched. This CDR3 comprises 17 residues. Germline CDR1 and CDR2: DFQATT and SNEGSKA (reference sequence). DNA for the CDR3: TGCAGTGCTGCCCGACTAGCGGGGATGATAGCCAAAAACATTCAGTACTTC. Translating it yields CSAARLAGMIAKNIQYF.

The sample holds one count of this clonotype. V gene TRBV20-1 combines with J gene TRBJ1-1, with 8 bases identical to TRBD1. This CDR3 has 15 amino acids. The germline CDR1 and CDR2 sequences are DFQATT and SNEGSKA (reference sequence). CDR3 DNA sequence: TGCAGCGTTGGGACAGGCGCCTTTCTGAACACTGAAGCTTTCTTT. Translated, it gives CSVGTGAFLNTEAFF.

The V gene is TRBV20-1, the J gene TRBJ1-3; D is perhaps TRBD1 (5 bases). Trimming removed 6 bases at V and 9 bases at J, with 18 bases between. CDR1 and CDR2 from the germline V gene are DFQATT and SNEGSKA (reference sequence). This CDR3 has 13 amino acids. The CDR3 DNA sequence: TGCAGTGCGTTAGACGGGACGCAAAGCACCATATATTTT. Amino acids: CSALDGTQSTIYF.

CDR3 coding DNA: TGTGCCAGCAGCCAGGGCAGGGCGAGGGGTGGCAATCAGCCCCAGCATTTT. As protein: CASSQGRARGGNQPQHF. V usage is TRBV5-4 and J usage is TRBJ1-5; D might be TRBD1 (5 bases). Trimming pared 4 bases from V and 2 bases from J, leaving 19 bases between. From germline, CDR1 is SGHNT and CDR2 YYREEE (reference sequence). The CDR3 runs to 17 residues. Full variable domain (rest looked up from reference TRBV5-4 and TRBJ1-5): ETGVTQSPTHLIKTRGQQVTLRCSSQSGHNTVSWYQQALGQGPQFIFQYYREEENGRGNFPPRFSGLQFPNYSSELNVNALELDDSALYLCASSQGRARGGNQPQHFGDGTRLSIL.

The chain links TRBV25-1 to TRBJ2-7; the D gene is possibly TRBD2 (7 bases). CDR3 length equals 15 residues. V lost 10 bases, J lost 4 bases, and 23 bases lay in between. Germline V gene data show CDR1 as MGHDK and CDR2 as SYGVNS. CDR3 residues: CAIRGGHGRYYEQYF. In nucleotides, the CDR3 is TGTGCCATTAGGGGGGGACATGGACGCTATTACGAGCAGTACTTC.

This clonotype appeared once. The rearrangement joins TRBV5-1 to TRBJ2-3, with 7 bases identical to TRBD2. Germline V CDR1 and CDR2: SGHRS, YFSETQ. The CDR3 consists of 14 residues. The V segment lost 0 bases and the J segment 3 bases; nucleotides outside the gene matches: 1. CDR3 residues: CASSLELATDTQYF. DNA of the CDR3: TGCGCCAGCAGCTTGGAACTAGCGACAGATACGCAGTATTTT.

This clonotype was counted many times. The CDR3 region is CATSDQYRAGELFF. Written as DNA, the CDR3 is TGTGCCACCAGCGACCAATACAGGGCCGGGGAGCTGTTTTTT. The V and J genes are TRBV24-1 and TRBJ2-2; tentative D call: TRBD1 (6 bases). CDR3 length equals 14 residues. Per germline, CDR1 KGHDR and CDR2 SFDVKD. The ends were cut back, 7 bases at V and 6 bases at J, with 14 bases in the middle.

The gene calls are TRBV2 and TRBJ2-7; no definite D call. CDR3 length: 11 amino acids. Germline CDR1 reads SNHLY; CDR2 reads FYNNEI. The V and J ends lost 4 bases and 3 bases respectively, with 4 bases between them. The DNA for the CDR3 is TGTGCCAGCAGTGCGAACTACGAGCAGTACTTC. Translated: CASSANYEQYF.

As concerns this clonotype: The germline gene is not matched at one end of the junction; a read error may be the cause. This rearrangement joins TRBV7-3 to TRBJ2-2, with D tentatively TRBD1 or TRBD2 (5 bases each). The CDR3 is 15 amino acids. The germline V gene encodes CDR1 SGHTA and CDR2 FQGTGA. CDR3 sequence: CASTRERGVMGTQFF. CDR3 DNA sequence: TGTGCTAGCACCAGGGAGAGGGGCGTAATGGGGACCCAGTTTTTT.

A note on this clonotype: A much larger clone lies a single base off, so this may be a read error. The rearrangement links TRBV5-4 to TRBJ2-1; 8 bases are shared with TRBD2. From germline, CDR1 is SGHNT and CDR2 YYREEE (reference sequence). The CDR3 loop spans 16 amino acids. Germline trimming cut 4 bases from V and 9 bases from J; bases unmatched to any gene: 15. CDR3 nucleotide sequence: TGTGCCAGCAGCCCGGGGGGGGCTAGCGAGACAACTGAGCAGTTCTTC. Translating gives CASSPGGASETTEQFF.